Presented here are 10 T cell receptor beta chains from one specimen sequenced in a study of blood T cell repertoires in COVID-19. Clones were read by immunoSEQ multiplex PCR, and TCRdb kept only the in-frame ones, dropping some. The sample has approximately 450,000 clones; about 90% are singletons. The sequencing sample was made of PBMCs or T cells enriched from blood (not recorded which). Source of these receptors: a woman younger than 35 with acute COVID-19.

The V gene is TRBV5-1, the J gene TRBJ2-2, with a tentative D call TRBD1 (6 bases). Germline V lookup: CDR1 SGHRS, CDR2 YFSETQ. Trimming removed 5 bases from V and 0 bases from J, with 20 bases in between. The CDR3 has 18 amino acids. The chain's CDR3 is CASRWGQVRGPNTGELFF. CDR3 in DNA: TGCGCCAGCAGGTGGGGGCAGGTCAGGGGCCCGAACACCGGGGAGCTGTTTTTT.

The chain couples TRBV10-3 to TRBJ1-4; 9 nucleotides agree with TRBD1. The V gene end was trimmed by 4 bases and the J gene end by 14 bases; junction bases not matched to a gene: 14. CDR3 length: 15 amino acids. Per germline, CDR1 ENHRY and CDR2 SYGVKD. CDR3: CAISGKGTGSVDLFF. DNA for the CDR3: TGTGCCATCAGTGGAAAGGGGACAGGGAGTGTCGATCTGTTTTTT.

V usage is TRBV6-5 and J usage is TRBJ2-7, with D maybe TRBD1 (6 bases). Trimming left V 6 bases short and J 1 base short, with 13 bases between. This CDR3 has 14 residues. Germline CDR1 is MNHEY and CDR2 is SVGAGI. The DNA of the CDR3 is TGTGCCAGCAGCCGGACAGATACTTCCTACGAGCAGTACTTC. Translating gives CASSRTDTSYEQYF.

This clone was detected a few times. The chain has TRBV14 and TRBJ2-4; the D gene is possibly TRBD2 (6 bases). Between the trimmed V and J ends, which lost 4 bases and 7 bases, there was a span of 20 bases. Per germline, CDR1 SGHDN and CDR2 FVKESK. CDR3 length: 16 amino acids. The CDR3: CASSPVGGLGGNIQYF. The DNA of the CDR3 is TGTGCCAGCAGCCCCGTTGGGGGACTGGGTGGGAACATTCAGTACTTC.

The chain uses TRBV5-6 and TRBJ2-7; D perhaps matches TRBD2 (5 bases). Germline lookup yields CDR1 SGHDT and CDR2 YYEEEE. Trimming removed 6 bases from V and 7 bases from J, with 23 bases in between. CDR3 length: 15 amino acids. The CDR3 region is CASIRVSGILREQYF. CDR3 nucleotide sequence: TGTGCCAGCATACGGGTCAGCGGCATATTACGAGAGCAGTACTTC.

The rearrangement links TRBV28 to TRBJ2-2; TRBD2 matches at 15 bases. Unmatched junction bases numbered 17, after V lost 7 bases and J lost 5 bases. This CDR3 region has 20 residues. The germline V gene has CDR1 MDHEN and CDR2 SYDVKM. This chain's CDR3 is CASTQGIGLAGGPGTGELFF. The CDR3 bases are TGTGCCAGCACCCAGGGGATCGGACTAGCGGGAGGGCCAGGGACCGGGGAGCTGTTTTTT.

This CDR3 is CASSQGIGETQYF. CDR3 sequence (DNA): TGTGCCAGCAGTCAGGGGATAGGAGAGACCCAGTACTTC. The chain has TRBV11-1 and TRBJ2-5; TRBD1 might be the D (6 bases). CDR3 size: 13 residues. CDR1 and CDR2 (germline): SGHAT, FQDESV (reference sequence). Deletions cut 6 bases from V and 4 bases from J, with 12 bases between.

The chain links TRBV3-1 (or the pseudogene TRBV3-2) to TRBJ1-2; possible D gene TRBD1, 5 bases. V was clipped by 0 bases and J by 1 base, with 6 bases between them. This CDR3 has 14 amino acids. Germline assignment: CDR1 LGHDT and CDR2 YNNKEL (reference sequence). CDR3 in DNA: TGTGCCAGCAGCCAAGAACAGGTTAACTATGGCTACACCTTC. Its translation is CASSQEQVNYGYTF.

This clone is a singleton in its sample. The same CDR3 is also encoded by other DNA sequences in this sample. The chain recombines TRBV11-2 with TRBJ1-5; no clear D. Germline lookup yields CDR1 SGHAT and CDR2 FQNNGV. This CDR3 is built from 13 residues. V lost 0 bases to trimming and J lost 4 bases, with 4 bases between them. The CDR3 DNA reads as TGTGCCAGCAGCTTAGAGAGAAATCAGCCCCAGCATTTT. Amino acid sequence: CASSLERNQPQHF.

V is TRBV13 and J is TRBJ2-3; 9 bases are shared with TRBD1. CDR1 PRHDT and CDR2 FYEKMQ come from the germline V gene (reference sequence). The V and J ends lost 3 bases and 2 bases, in that order; junction bases with no gene match: 3. This CDR3 region has 15 residues. Here the CDR3 reads CASSLGQGNTDTQYF. Written as DNA, the CDR3 is TGTGCCAGCAGCTTGGGACAGGGCAACACAGATACGCAGTATTTT. Based on the CDR3 plus reference TRBV13 and TRBJ2-3, the full variable domain is AAGVIQSPRHLIKEKRETATLKCYPIPRHDTVYWYQQGPGQDPQFLISFYEKMQSDKGSIPDRFSAQQFSDYHSELNMSSLELGDSALYFCASSLGQGNTDTQYFGPGTRLTVL.